This T cell receptor beta chain was documented in a study of blood T cell repertoires in COVID-19. On the study more broadly: PBMCs, B-cell-depleted T cells, or T cells were the source of the cDNA or gDNA that made up the material.

V lost 5 bases and J lost 6; bases outside the gene matches: 6. The CDR3 covers 14 residues. Germline V CDR1 and CDR2: SGHTA, FQGNSA. Clones were read by immunoSEQ multiplex PCR, and TCRdb kept only the in-frame ones, dropping some. The repertoire includes around 390,000 clones, 87% of them detected once, and approximately 10% sits in the top ten. This TCR derives from a woman in her 50s who had recovered from COVID-19. The chain links TRBV7-2 to TRBJ1-1; 10 bases map to TRBD1. Sequencing was done on a sample of PBMCs or T cells enriched from blood (not recorded which). The CDR3 region is CASSPRQGAPEAFF. The CDR3 nucleotides read TGTGCCAGCAGCCCTCGACAGGGGGCTCCTGAAGCTTTCTTT. The variable domain in full, completed from reference TRBV7-2 and TRBJ1-1, reads GAGVSQSPSNKVTEKGKDVELRCDPISGHTALYWYRQSLGQGLEFLIYFQGNSAPDKSGLPSDRFSAERTGGSVSTLTIQRTQQEDSAVYLCASSPRQGAPEAFFGQGTRLTVV.